These 17 T cell receptor beta chains originate from one sample sequenced in a study of cytomegalovirus exposure and HLA in healthy donors. Researchers ran the PCR with 60 Vbeta and 13 Jbeta primers. Clones were sequenced by immunoSEQ multiplex PCR, and TCRdb holds only the in-frame ones, with some missing. The sample carries about 150,000 clones, around 74% recorded once. Material for sequencing was PBMCs. The receptors stem from a man aged 18 to 30 in good health and CMV-seronegative.

This clone was seen a few times. The chain carries TRBV6-5 and TRBJ1-1; D gene unclear. The CDR3 is 13 amino acids. CDR1 and CDR2 (germline): MNHEY, SVGAGI. V was cut by 4 bases and J by 4 bases, with 10 bases left in between. CDR3: CASSSNGGTEAFF. The CDR3 nucleotides are TGTGCCAGCAGTTCCAACGGTGGCACTGAAGCTTTCTTT.

About this clone: The same CDR3 arises from other DNA sequences in this sample as well. The DNA for the CDR3 is TGTGCCAGTAGTATCTCCCTAGCGGTCTACAATGAGCAGTTCTTC. Residues: CASSISLAVYNEQFF. J is TRBJ2-1 and V is TRBV19; 7 nucleotides match TRBD2. V gave up 3 bases and J gave up 3 bases; unmatched junction bases: 5. CDR1 LNHDA and CDR2 SQIVND come from the germline V gene (reference sequence). CDR3 size: 15 residues.

This rearrangement joins TRBV14 to TRBJ2-1, with D possibly being TRBD2 (7 bases). Per the germline V gene, CDR1 is SGHDN and CDR2 is FVKESK. This CDR3 is built from 11 residues. V lost 8 bases, J lost 9 bases, and 11 bases lay in between. The CDR3 protein is CASDRGGEQFF. The CDR3 coding sequence is TGTGCCAGCGATAGGGGGGGTGAGCAGTTCTTC.

The chain couples TRBV7-9 to TRBJ1-2, with D possibly being TRBD1 (5 bases). Germline V CDR1 and CDR2: SEHNR, FQNEAQ (reference sequence). The V gene lost 0 bases and the J gene lost 3 bases, with 5 bases spanning the gap. The CDR3 consists of 13 residues. The DNA for the CDR3 is TGTGCCAGCAGCTTAGCCAGGGACTATGGCTACACCTTC. It is translated as CASSLARDYGYTF.

The chain couples TRBV6-6 to TRBJ2-7; a possible D gene is TRBD1 (5 bases). Trimming stripped 0 bases from V and 7 bases from J, with 13 bases between. Germline V gene lookup returns CDR1 MNHNY and CDR2 SVGAGI (reference sequence). This CDR3 is 14 amino acids long. This CDR3 is CASSYSDPAGEQYF. The CDR3 DNA reads as TGTGCCAGCAGTTACTCGGACCCAGCAGGGGAGCAGTACTTC.

The chain links TRBV18 to TRBJ1-1, with 8 nucleotides matching TRBD1. Germline CDR1 KGHSH, CDR2 LQKENI. The CDR3 consists of 17 residues. V shed 1 base, J shed 3 bases, and the junction held 10 bases outside the gene matches. The CDR3 loop is CASSPLKSGGADTEAFF. The CDR3 DNA reads as TGTGCCAGCTCACCACTTAAGTCAGGGGGCGCCGACACTGAAGCTTTCTTT.

The chain couples TRBV10-1 to TRBJ1-4; maybe TRBD1 (6 bases). The germline gives CDR1 WNHNN, CDR2 SYGVQD (reference sequence). With 4 bases removed from V and 3 bases from J, the gap between germline ends came to 9 bases. CDR3 length equals 14 residues. The CDR3 is CASSGGGPNEKLFF. DNA of the CDR3: TGCGCCAGCAGTGGAGGGGGACCTAATGAAAAACTGTTTTTT.

For this clone: This sample also contains other DNA sequences that code for the same CDR3. The rearrangement joins TRBV29-1 to TRBJ1-2; a possible D gene is TRBD1 (6 bases). Per germline, CDR1 SQVTM and CDR2 ANQGSEA. Trimming removed 0 bases at V and 2 bases at J, with 7 bases between. The CDR3 is 13 residues long. The CDR3: CSVEDRGNYGYTF. The CDR3 DNA is TGCAGCGTTGAAGACAGGGGAAACTATGGCTACACCTTC.

This clone was counted a single time. V gene TRBV5-4 combines with J gene TRBJ2-5, with D possibly TRBD2 on 5 matching bases. Trimming stripped 1 base from V and 1 base from J, with 14 bases between. The germline gives CDR1 SGHNT, CDR2 YYREEE (reference sequence). CDR3 size: 16 residues. DNA for the CDR3: TGTGCCAGCAGCTTGCCCGCCGCGGGCGGCCAAGAGACCCAGTACTTC. Amino acids: CASSLPAAGGQETQYF.

This clone has just one count. The V and J genes are TRBV18 and TRBJ1-4, with D uncertain. The CDR3 has 18 amino acids. V dropped 6 bases and J dropped 0 bases, with 20 bases sitting between them. CDR1 and CDR2 (germline): KGHSH, LQKENI. CDR3 sequence reads: CASSSQYLQAATNEKLFF. As DNA, the CDR3 is TGTGCCAGCTCTTCACAATACCTCCAGGCCGCAACTAATGAAAAACTGTTTTTT.

The V call is TRBV30, the J call TRBJ1-1; D remains unclear. The V end lost 2 bases, the J end lost 7 bases, and 8 bases lay between the germline ends. The CDR3 totals 11 residues. Germline CDR1 and CDR2: GTSNPN and SVGIG (reference sequence). The CDR3 coding sequence is TGTGCCTGGAGTTGGAGAGGTGAAGCTTTCTTT. Its translation: CAWSWRGEAFF.

The V gene is TRBV5-1, the J gene TRBJ2-5; a possible D gene is TRBD2 (6 bases). The CDR3 runs to 14 residues. Germline CDR1 and CDR2: SGHRS and YFSETQ. V was cut by 1 base and J by 5 bases, with 12 bases left in between. The CDR3 reads CASSLPGAVETQYF. The DNA of the CDR3 is TGCGCCAGCAGCTTGCCGGGAGCGGTGGAGACCCAGTACTTC.

This clone has only one observation. This rearrangement joins TRBV7-2 to TRBJ2-5, with 10 bases identical to TRBD2. CDR3 length: 17 amino acids. Losses at the gene ends were 3 bases for V and 7 bases for J; bases not matched to a gene: 14. The germline V gene encodes CDR1 SGHTA and CDR2 FQGNSA. The CDR3 DNA is TGTGCCAGCAGCTTTCTCGGGACTAGCGTCGGTGCTGCGACCCAGTACTTC. This codes for CASSFLGTSVGAATQYF. Using reference TRBV7-2 and TRBJ2-5 for the parts outside the CDR3, the full variable domain is GAGVSQSPSNKVTEKGKDVELRCDPISGHTALYWYRQSLGQGLEFLIYFQGNSAPDKSGLPSDRFSAERTGGSVSTLTIQRTQQEDSAVYLCASSFLGTSVGAATQYFGPGTRLLVL.

This clone was detected once. The chain carries TRBV29-1 and TRBJ1-1, with a tentative D call TRBD1 (6 bases). In germline, CDR1 is SQVTM, CDR2 ANQGSEA. The CDR3 totals 13 residues. V was shortened by 5 bases and J by 2 bases, with 12 bases between the two germline ends. The CDR3 is CSVQGTTNTEAFF. The CDR3 DNA follows: TGCAGCGTTCAGGGGACCACCAACACTGAAGCTTTCTTT.

The chain recombines TRBV25-1 with TRBJ2-7; 10 nucleotides align to TRBD2. Trimming removed 9 bases from V and 6 bases from J; junction bases left unmatched: 5. The CDR3 length is 12 residues. Germline values: CDR1 MGHDK, CDR2 SYGVNS. The CDR3 bases are TGTGCCAGAAGCGGGAGGGGTTGCGAGCAGTACTTC. Encoded protein: CARSGRGCEQYF.

The J gene is TRBJ2-1, the V gene TRBV7-2; 9 nucleotides agree with TRBD2. Unmatched junction bases numbered 11, after V lost 5 bases and J lost 9 bases. Germline CDR1 and CDR2: SGHTA and FQGNSA. The CDR3 totals 15 residues. The CDR3 loop is CASSQYSGRSAEQFF. The CDR3 coding sequence is TGTGCCAGCAGCCAATATAGCGGGAGATCGGCTGAGCAGTTCTTC.

This clone is a singleton in its sample. The rearrangement links TRBV2 to TRBJ2-5, with 9 bases fitting TRBD2. Unmatched junction bases numbered 7, after V lost 4 bases and J lost 4 bases. From germline, CDR1 is SNHLY and CDR2 FYNNEI. The CDR3 runs 15 residues. CDR3 sequence reads: CASSVGREGRETQYF. The CDR3 DNA reads TGTGCCAGCAGTGTAGGGCGGGAGGGCCGAGAGACCCAGTACTTC.